These 29 T cell receptor beta chains were sequenced from one sample in a study of blood T cell repertoires in COVID-19. The assay was immunoSEQ multiplex PCR, and TCRdb's table has in-frame clones only and misses some. This table has 200,000 to 250,000 clones, 70% to 85% appearing once. The sequenced sample consisted of peripheral blood. Every receptor here comes from a woman aged 80 or over with COVID-19, enrolled during active disease.

The chain is built from TRBV14 and TRBJ2-3, with 7 nucleotides matching TRBD1. After removal of 1 base from V and 2 bases from J, the junction contained 6 bases not matched to a gene. Germline loops: CDR1 SGHDN, CDR2 FVKESK. The CDR3 length is 16 residues. The CDR3 nucleotides are TGTGCCAGCAGCCAAGTGGGAAGGGGGCCCACAGATACGCAGTATTTT. Protein product: CASSQVGRGPTDTQYF.

The chain combines TRBV3-1 (or the pseudogene TRBV3-2) with TRBJ2-3, with TRBD2 matching 9 bases. Germline trimming cut 1 base from V and 3 bases from J; bases unmatched to any gene: 5. Germline assignment: CDR1 LGHDT and CDR2 YNNKEL (reference sequence). The CDR3 consists of 16 residues. DNA of the CDR3: TGTGCCAGCAGCCAAGTTCCGCGGGAGGGAACAGATACGCAGTATTTT. This gives the protein CASSQVPREGTDTQYF.

This rearrangement joins TRBV16 to TRBJ1-6; 9 bases fit TRBD1. Per the germline V gene, CDR1 is KGHSY and CDR2 is FQNENV. The junction had 0 bases not matched to a gene; V was cut back by 2 bases and J by 10 bases. This CDR3 spans 13 amino acids. CDR3 residues: CASSQDRGSPLHF. The CDR3 nucleotides are TGTGCCAGCAGCCAAGACAGGGGGTCACCCCTCCACTTT.

The chain combines TRBV6-6 with TRBJ1-2; no definite D call. The V and J ends lost 10 bases and 4 bases respectively, with 13 bases between them. The CDR3 extends over 12 amino acids. The V gene's germline CDR1 is MNHNY and CDR2 SVGAGI (reference sequence). As DNA, the CDR3 is TGTGCCACAATGGAGGCGGCCTATGGCTACACCTTC. It is translated as CATMEAAYGYTF.

The chain carries TRBV15 and TRBJ1-1, with D maybe TRBD1 (6 bases). The V end lost 2 bases, the J end lost 1 base, and 8 bases lay between the germline ends. This CDR3 comprises 14 residues. Per germline, CDR1 LNHNV and CDR2 YYDKDF (reference sequence). CDR3 sequence (DNA): TGTGCCACCAGCAGACAGGGGAAGAACACTGAAGCTTTCTTT. This sequence encodes CATSRQGKNTEAFF.

This chain links TRBV7-9 with TRBJ1-5; a possible D gene is TRBD1 (6 bases). Germline CDR1 is SEHNR and CDR2 is FQNEAQ (reference sequence). Trimming pared 1 base from V and 7 bases from J, leaving 11 bases between. CDR3 length equals 14 residues. CDR3 sequence reads: CASSLGGGAQPQHF. CDR3 sequence (DNA): TGTGCCAGCAGCTTAGGCGGGGGGGCGCAGCCCCAGCATTTT.

The chain couples TRBV19 to TRBJ1-1; D remains ambiguous. CDR3 size: 13 residues. Germline CDR1 and CDR2: LNHDA and SQIVND (reference sequence). V was cut by 4 bases and J by 1 base, with 7 bases left in between. CDR3 region: CASSTQENTEAFF. CDR3 DNA sequence: TGTGCCAGTAGTACTCAGGAGAACACTGAAGCTTTCTTT.

The chain uses TRBV10-1 and TRBJ2-7; TRBD2 aligns across 7 bases. Germline assignment: CDR1 WNHNN and CDR2 SYGVQD (reference sequence). Trimming cost V 4 bases and J 6 bases; bases outside gene matches: 9. This CDR3 spans 14 amino acids. The CDR3 is CASSGVGGEGEQYF. The CDR3 nucleotides read TGCGCCAGCAGTGGTGTCGGAGGGGAGGGCGAGCAGTACTTC.

The rearrangement links TRBV15 to TRBJ1-4; D is unresolved. The CDR3 consists of 17 residues. Germline loops: CDR1 LNHNV, CDR2 YYDKDF (reference sequence). V was clipped by 3 bases and J by 1 base, with 15 bases between them. The CDR3 nucleotides are TGTGCCACCAGCAGGCCCCAAGCGGGTAGAACTAATGAAAAACTGTTTTTT. Amino acid sequence: CATSRPQAGRTNEKLFF.

Only one count was recorded for this clone. The rearrangement links TRBV11-2 to TRBJ1-6; D is ambiguous. Looked up from germline, CDR1 is SGHAT and CDR2 is FQNNGV. This CDR3 spans 12 amino acids. The V gene lost 5 bases and the J gene lost 7 bases, with 6 bases spanning the gap. The CDR3 DNA sequence: TGTGCCAGCAGCCTAAAAAATTCACCCCTCCACTTT. Translating it yields CASSLKNSPLHF.

The chain couples TRBV5-1 to TRBJ2-1; 16 positions agree with TRBD2. CDR3 length: 17 residues. Germline V gene lookup returns CDR1 SGHRS and CDR2 YFSETQ. V dropped 3 bases and J dropped 6; count of bases not matched to a gene: 6. In DNA, the CDR3 is TGCGCCAGCAGCTCGGGACTAGCGGGAGGGGCTCTCAATGAGCAGTTCTTC. Residues: CASSSGLAGGALNEQFF.

This sequence joins TRBV3-1 (or the pseudogene TRBV3-2) and TRBJ2-2; D call uncertain. The V and J ends lost 1 base and 3 bases respectively, with 3 bases between them. This CDR3 has 13 residues. Germline CDR1 LGHDT, CDR2 YNNKEL (reference sequence). CDR3 amino acids: CASSQVDTGELFF. In DNA, the CDR3 is TGTGCCAGCAGCCAAGTCGACACCGGGGAGCTGTTTTTT.

This clone has more than one count but fewer than ten. This chain connects TRBV19 to TRBJ1-5; TRBD1 might be the D (6 bases). The V and J ends lost 4 bases and 2 bases respectively, with 12 bases between them. The CDR3 sequence is 15 residues long. Germline V CDR1 and CDR2: LNHDA, SQIVND (reference sequence). CDR3 sequence (DNA): TGTGCCAGTAGTAAAGGGGGAGTGGGCAATCAGCCCCAGCATTTT. It translates to CASSKGGVGNQPQHF.

The genes are TRBV9 and TRBJ2-1, with 15 bases lining up with TRBD2. The V segment lost 3 bases and the J segment 1 base; nucleotides outside the gene matches: 11. Germline V gene lookup returns CDR1 SGDLS and CDR2 YYNGEE. This CDR3 region has 20 residues. The CDR3 here is CASSERTSGGARSSYNEQFF. CDR3 coding DNA: TGTGCCAGCAGCGAGCGGACTAGCGGGGGGGCTAGGTCGTCCTACAATGAGCAGTTCTTC. The complete variable domain, with remaining parts taken from reference TRBV9 and TRBJ2-1, reads DSGVTQTPKHLITATGQRVTLRCSPRSGDLSVYWYQQSLDQGLQFLIQYYNGEERAKGNILERFSAQQFPDLHSELNLSSLELGDSALYFCASSERTSGGARSSYNEQFFGPGTRLTVL.

Comments on this clone: The same CDR3 also results from other DNA sequences found in this sample. V and J are TRBV6-5 and TRBJ1-5; 8 bases line up with TRBD1. The V segment lost 0 bases and the J segment 4 bases; nucleotides outside the gene matches: 2. The germline V gene has CDR1 MNHEY and CDR2 SVGAGI. CDR3 length equals 15 residues. CDR3 protein: CASSYSYRGNQPQHF. In DNA, the CDR3 is TGTGCCAGCAGTTACTCTTACAGGGGGAATCAGCCCCAGCATTTT.

The chain employs TRBV7-2 and TRBJ2-1; the match to TRBD2 covers 12 bases. The CDR3 is made up of 17 amino acids. Trimming took 4 bases from V and 5 from J; bases not matched to a gene: 9. CDR1 and CDR2 (germline): SGHTA, FQGNSA. CDR3 region: CASSSGRLAGVHNEQFF. The CDR3 DNA follows: TGTGCCAGCAGCTCAGGGCGACTAGCGGGAGTACACAATGAGCAGTTCTTC. Together with reference TRBV7-2 and TRBJ2-1, the CDR3 gives the full variable domain: GAGVSQSPSNKVTEKGKDVELRCDPISGHTALYWYRQSLGQGLEFLIYFQGNSAPDKSGLPSDRFSAERTGGSVSTLTIQRTQQEDSAVYLCASSSGRLAGVHNEQFFGPGTRLTVL.

This clone has just one count. The rearrangement links TRBV2 to TRBJ2-7; 8 nucleotides align to TRBD1. Germline CDR1 is SNHLY and CDR2 is FYNNEI. Trimming cost V 4 bases and J 7 bases; bases outside gene matches: 9. The CDR3 sequence is 14 residues long. CDR3 residues: CASSGWTGSGEQYF. DNA for the CDR3: TGTGCCAGCAGTGGTTGGACAGGGAGTGGTGAGCAGTACTTC.

This chain links TRBV29-1 with TRBJ2-5, with no clear D. Germline V gene data show CDR1 as SQVTM and CDR2 as ANQGSEA. The CDR3 totals 12 residues. V lost 2 bases and J 5 bases, leaving 9 bases between the germline ends. CDR3 sequence reads: CSVERQRETQYF. CDR3 DNA: TGCAGCGTTGAACGGCAGAGGGAGACCCAGTACTTC.

The rearrangement uses TRBV28 and TRBJ1-6; no firm D call. The CDR3 length is 12 residues. The V end was cut by 1 base, the J end by 10 bases, with 5 bases between. The germline V gene encodes CDR1 MDHEN and CDR2 SYDVKM. As DNA, the CDR3 is TGTGCCAGCAGTTTATCAGTGTCACCCCTCCACTTT. The encoded protein is CASSLSVSPLHF.

The rearrangement uses TRBV20-1 and TRBJ1-5, with 7 bases that match TRBD1. J lost 9 bases, V lost 3 bases, and 11 bases had no gene match. The germline V gene encodes CDR1 DFQATT and CDR2 SNEGSKA (reference sequence). CDR3 size: 14 residues. CDR3 region: CSASLLTGSGPQHF. The CDR3 DNA is TGCAGTGCTAGTCTGTTGACAGGGTCAGGGCCCCAGCATTTT.

The chain carries TRBV2 and TRBJ2-7; D is possibly TRBD1 (6 bases). V lost 0 bases and J lost 0, with 12 bases in between. The CDR3 has 16 residues. Germline V gene data show CDR1 as SNHLY and CDR2 as FYNNEI. CDR3 in DNA: TGTGCCAGCAGTGAAGCGCAACGGACAGTCTCCTACGAGCAGTACTTC. Its translation: CASSEAQRTVSYEQYF.

The chain combines TRBV7-9 with TRBJ2-3; D call uncertain. Germline V gene sequence: CDR1 SEHNR, CDR2 FQNEAQ (reference sequence). V was trimmed by 1 base and J by 6 bases, leaving 8 bases between them. CDR3 length equals 13 residues. The CDR3 loop reads CASSLGEVDTQYF. In nucleotides, the CDR3 is TGTGCCAGCAGCTTAGGAGAGGTGGATACGCAGTATTTT.

This chain connects TRBV18 to TRBJ1-1; 8 bases match TRBD1. Trimming cost V 3 bases and J 4 bases; bases outside gene matches: 4. The germline V gene encodes CDR1 KGHSH and CDR2 LQKENI. The length of the CDR3 is 14 residues. The CDR3 DNA reads TGTGCCAGCTCACCTAAAACAGGGGGCACTGAAGCTTTCTTT. Translation: CASSPKTGGTEAFF.

In this sample, this clone turned up once. This rearrangement joins TRBV27 to TRBJ1-3; possible D gene TRBD1, 5 bases. Trimming removed 4 bases at V and 3 bases at J, with 13 bases between. Germline CDR1 reads MNHEY; CDR2 reads SMNVEV (reference sequence). CDR3 size: 15 residues. The CDR3 DNA follows: TGTGCCAGCAGTTCAGGAGCCAGGGATGGAAACACCATATATTTT. Its protein is CASSSGARDGNTIYF.

The V gene is TRBV28, the J gene TRBJ1-2, with 7 positions matching TRBD1. The CDR3 length is 13 residues. Germline loops: CDR1 MDHEN, CDR2 SYDVKM. Trimming removed 3 bases from V and 7 bases from J; junction bases left unmatched: 5. DNA for the CDR3: TGTGCCAGCAGTTTTAACAGGGGAAGTGGCTACACCTTC. Its protein is CASSFNRGSGYTF.

The chain couples TRBV28 to TRBJ1-1; a possible D gene is TRBD1 (5 bases). The V end was cut by 7 bases, the J end by 7 bases, with 13 bases between. The CDR3 runs 12 residues. Germline CDR1 reads MDHEN; CDR2 reads SYDVKM. In DNA form, the CDR3 reads TGTGCCAGCACCCTCATAGGGGATGAAGCTTTCTTT. Its translation: CASTLIGDEAFF.

J is TRBJ2-7 and V is TRBV7-2, with D tentatively TRBD2 (5 bases). This CDR3 is built from 14 residues. From germline, CDR1 is SGHTA and CDR2 FQGNSA. V was pared by 1 base and J by 0 bases, with 7 bases between. Written as DNA, the CDR3 is TGTGCCAGCAGCTTAGTGGCGGGCTCCTACGAGCAGTACTTC. It specifies CASSLVAGSYEQYF.

This clone was picked up one time. The chain carries TRBV5-1 and TRBJ2-7; TRBD1 agrees at 7 bases. The CDR3 contains 15 residues. J lost 3 bases, V lost 4 bases, and 10 bases had no gene match. The germline V gene encodes CDR1 SGHRS and CDR2 YFSETQ. In nucleotides, the CDR3 is TGCGCCAGCAGCATCATGACAGGGTTGGGCTACGAGCAGTACTTC. This encodes CASSIMTGLGYEQYF.

J is TRBJ2-1 and V is TRBV21-1; no DNA check was done on the table's D call, TRBD2. TRBV21-1 is reported as a pseudogene. The CDR3 totals 14 residues. The DNA of the CDR3 is TGTGCCAGCAGCAAAAGGACTAGACGCAATGAGCAGTTCTTC. This sequence encodes CASSKRTRRNEQFF.